These 2 T cell receptor beta chains came from one sample sequenced in a study of shared clonotypes between healthy human individuals. The repertoire was sequenced with immunoSEQ multiplex PCR; TCRdb's copy has only in-frame clones and lacks some. Found here are about 110,000 clones, about 71% of them singletons; the top ten hold roughly a quarter. Sequenced material: memory CD8+ T cells sorted from blood. Noted subset: CD45RO+ cells pooled with CCR7-negative TemRA cells. These receptors were obtained from a woman between 25 and 40 years old in good health.

This chain uses TRBV9 with TRBJ1-4; TRBD1 matches 9 bases. Per the germline V gene, CDR1 is SGDLS and CDR2 is YYNGEE. The CDR3 sequence is 15 residues long. V gave up 4 bases and J gave up 5 bases; unmatched junction bases: 6. CDR3 DNA: TGTGCCAGCAGCACATGGACAGGGGTGAATGAAAAACTGTTTTTT. Its translation is CASSTWTGVNEKLFF.

The CDR3 region is CASSPGTGNYGYTF. The CDR3 DNA sequence: TGTGCCAGCAGCCCCGGGACAGGGAACTATGGCTACACCTTC. This chain uses TRBV5-4 with TRBJ1-2, with 9 bases fitting TRBD1. The CDR3 totals 14 residues. With 4 bases clipped from V and 2 bases from J, the junction kept 3 bases outside the gene matches. Looked up from germline, CDR1 is SGHNT and CDR2 is YYREEE (reference sequence).